The 6 T cell receptor beta chains below come from one sample, sequenced in a study of CD8 T cells in ankylosing spondylitis. TCRdb itself ran the 5' RACE reads through MiXCR, one entry per CDR3 protein. The sample holds a few hundred thousand distinct CDR3 sequences, around a tenth seen once. The sample comprised blood, either unsorted or a sorted T cell fraction (not recorded which). These receptors were obtained from a female donor with ankylosing spondylitis or in good health (not recorded which).

This clonotype was seen many times. V gene TRBV5-1 combines with J gene TRBJ2-1; possibly TRBD2 for D (5 bases). The germline V gene encodes CDR1 SGHRS and CDR2 YFSETQ. The V end was cut by 3 bases, the J end by 10 bases, with 17 bases between. The CDR3 extends over 14 amino acids. For the CDR3, the DNA is TGCGCCAGCAGCTCTTGGACTGCCCGCCCGGAGCAGTTCTTC. Its protein product is CASSSWTARPEQFF.

V and J are TRBV7-8 and TRBJ2-1; 9 bases are a match to TRBD2. The CDR3 has 18 amino acids. Unmatched junction bases numbered 9, after V lost 1 base and J lost 2 bases. CDR1 and CDR2 (germline): SGHVS, FQNEAQ. CDR3 loop: CASSLGGSGGSAYNEQFF. The DNA of the CDR3 is TGTGCCAGCAGCTTAGGAGGTAGCGGGGGATCCGCCTACAATGAGCAGTTCTTC.

The genes are TRBV9 and TRBJ2-1; 9 bases align to TRBD2. Germline values: CDR1 SGDLS, CDR2 YYNGEE. Unmatched junction bases numbered 4, after V lost 0 bases and J lost 6 bases. CDR3 size: 15 residues. This chain's CDR3 is CASSVGSRGGNEQFF. CDR3 DNA: TGTGCCAGCAGCGTAGGATCGCGGGGGGGCAATGAGCAGTTCTTC.

In this sample, this clonotype turned up a few times. The chain recombines TRBV10-2 with TRBJ1-4, with 7 bases lining up with TRBD1. J was trimmed by 3 bases and V by 6 bases; bases with no gene match: 10. The CDR3 has 16 amino acids. The germline gives CDR1 WSHSY, CDR2 SAAADI. The CDR3 sequence: CASRRQGGSANEKLFF. DNA of the CDR3: TGCGCCAGCAGAAGACAGGGAGGGTCGGCTAATGAAAAACTGTTTTTT.

This clonotype occurred a few times. Given a much more abundant clone one base away, this may be a read error. J is TRBJ1-6 and V is TRBV5-1; the D is unclear. CDR1 SGHRS and CDR2 YFSETQ come from the germline V gene. There are 15 residues in the CDR3. The CDR3, as DNA: TGCGCCACCAGTATCGACGGGCGAAGTAATTCACCCCTCCCCTTT. Translation: CATSIDGRSNSPLPF.

This clonotype appeared many times. The chain combines TRBV12-3 or TRBV12-4 with TRBJ1-2; D not resolved. The CDR3 consists of 13 residues. V was clipped by 5 bases and J by 5 bases, with 12 bases between them. CDR3 sequence reads: CASSPTALYGYTF. The CDR3 coding sequence is TGTGCCAGCAGTCCCACGGCGCTGTATGGCTACACCTTC.